This T cell receptor beta chain was identified in a study of T cells in Graves' hyperthyroidism and ophthalmopathy. At least 3 on the Clinical Activity Score was recorded for ophthalmopathy patients, who also had NOSPECS grade at least 4 and duration under 3 months. Study outcomes and limitations: In the blood, most expanded thyroid clonotypes above 0.001 appeared as well.

The source material, RNA transcripts, was used to amplify TCR beta CDR3 regions. A first-round RT-PCR of the TCR CDR3 used the HTBI primer set. TCRdb independently ran MiXCR on the multiplex PCR reads; one entry per CDR3 protein. The table shows a few hundred thousand distinct CDR3 sequences, with roughly 13% occurring only once. At least ten counts were recorded for this clonotype. Antigen specificity is unknown. V lost 3 bases to trimming and J lost 9 bases, with 12 bases between them. The V gene's germline CDR1 is SNHLY and CDR2 FYNNEI. The CDR3 contains 13 residues. The sequencing input was blood. The chain combines TRBV2 with TRBJ2-1; perhaps TRBD2 as D (5 bases). This TCR derives from a woman aged 40 to 50 with Graves' ophthalmopathy. The CDR3 coding sequence is TGTGCCAGCAGTGATCGCGGGCTCGGTGAGCAGTTCTTC. Its protein product is CASSDRGLGEQFF. The full variable domain, rest sourced from reference TRBV2 and TRBJ2-1, is EPEVTQTPSHQVTQMGQEVILRCVPISNHLYFYWYRQILGQKVEFLVSFYNNEISEKSEIFDDQFSVERPDGSNFTLKIRSTKLEDSAMYFCASSDRGLGEQFFGPGTRLTVL.